This T cell receptor beta chain emerged from a study of blood T cells in healthy people across ages. Through a sample-barcoded 5' primer and a J-beta primer mix, a second PCR was run for roughly 7 to 11 cycles. Every cDNA molecule bore a tag from a template-switch adaptor containing 12 random nucleotides. Sequencing yielded, for each sample, at least 3 million paired-end reads carrying CDR3. TCRdb itself ran the 5' RACE reads through MiXCR, one entry per CDR3 protein. The repertoire includes 1.5 million to 2 million distinct CDR3 sequences, about two fifths of them detected once, and 23% sits in the top ten. The study recruited healthy Caucasian donors from Russia who were aged about 6 to 95. The CDR3 is 15 residues long. The ends lost 6 bases at V and 3 bases at J; junction bases unmatched: 4. General study results and limits: Naive CD4+ cells and diversity were both higher in long-lived donors than in aged donors.

As for this clonotype: The antigen is not known.

This rearrangement joins TRBV12-3 or TRBV12-4 to TRBJ2-5; 13 nucleotides line up with TRBD2. The origin of this receptor is a human donor in good health. Input material: blood. Written as DNA, the CDR3 is TGTGCCAGCAGACTAGCGGGGGGGAGGAAAGAGACCCAGTACTTC. It encodes CASRLAGGRKETQYF.